This T cell receptor (beta chain) was identified in a study of PD-1 blockade in classical Hodgkin lymphoma. Data came from immunoSEQ multiplex PCR; TCRdb stores just in-frame clones and leaves some out. The sample has about 12,000 clones, approximately 80% seen once. The germline V and J ends were trimmed by 5 bases and 11 bases, with 16 bases remaining between them. This CDR3 spans 13 amino acids. Germline CDR1 KGHSH, CDR2 LQKENI. Every patient experienced relapse after autologous stem cell transplantation, and brentuximab vedotin exposure varied. Magnetic negative selection was used to purify CD4+ T cells from PBMCs that had been thawed. Classification of best responses gave complete response, partial response or progressive disease.

V usage is TRBV18 and J usage is TRBJ1-5, with a possible D match to TRBD1 (5 bases). Material: CD4+ T cells from blood, obtained at baseline. This clonotype was obtained from a human donor with classical Hodgkin lymphoma. The CDR3 DNA reads TGTGCCAGCTCATCACGGGGGTGGGGAGCCCAGCATTTT. Encoded protein: CASSSRGWGAQHF.